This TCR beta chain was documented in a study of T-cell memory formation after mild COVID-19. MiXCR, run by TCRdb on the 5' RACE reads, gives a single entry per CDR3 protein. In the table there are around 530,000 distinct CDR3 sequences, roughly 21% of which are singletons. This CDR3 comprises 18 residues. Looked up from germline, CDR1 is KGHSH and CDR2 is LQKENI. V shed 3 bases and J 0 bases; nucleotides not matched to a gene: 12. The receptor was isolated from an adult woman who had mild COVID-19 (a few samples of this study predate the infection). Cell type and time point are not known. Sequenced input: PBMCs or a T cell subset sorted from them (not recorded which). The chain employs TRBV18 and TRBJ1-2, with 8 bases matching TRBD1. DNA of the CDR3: TGTGCCAGCTCACCTCAGTACAGGGGGGCGCCAGCTAACTATGGCTACACCTTC. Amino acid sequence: CASSPQYRGAPANYGYTF.